The TCR beta chain described here comes from a study of T cells in Graves' hyperthyroidism and ophthalmopathy. Across the study: Peripheral blood was collected at initial diagnosis, before any treatment.

Only a few counts were recorded for this clonotype. Its antigen remains unknown. Regions amplified from RNA transcripts were the TCR beta CDR3 regions. First-round RT-PCR targeting the TCR CDR3 was performed with the HTBI primer set. MiXCR, applied by TCRdb to the multiplex PCR reads, yields one record per CDR3 protein. The table has about 580,000 distinct CDR3 sequences, over 11% seen once. Pregnant or lactating patients were excluded, as were those with uncontrolled infection or other autoimmune disease. Clinical symptoms, serum thyroxine, TRAb, thyroid ultrasound and orbital computed tomography established diagnosis. Findings and caveats of the study: Model-based prediction identified ophthalmopathy a median 6.5 months prior to its onset.

The sequence came from a woman aged 30 to 39 with Graves' hyperthyroidism that later progressed to Graves' ophthalmopathy. Input material: blood.

The CDR3 region has the DNA TGCAGTACCGAAGTAGGTTCAGGTGAAGCTTTCTTT. Its protein product is CSTEVGSGEAFF. The J gene is TRBJ1-1, the V gene TRBV20-1; D is unresolved. Germline V gene data show CDR1 as DFQATT and CDR2 as SNEGSKA (reference sequence). Trimming took 8 bases from V and 7 from J, leaving 17 bases between them. The CDR3 has 12 amino acids.